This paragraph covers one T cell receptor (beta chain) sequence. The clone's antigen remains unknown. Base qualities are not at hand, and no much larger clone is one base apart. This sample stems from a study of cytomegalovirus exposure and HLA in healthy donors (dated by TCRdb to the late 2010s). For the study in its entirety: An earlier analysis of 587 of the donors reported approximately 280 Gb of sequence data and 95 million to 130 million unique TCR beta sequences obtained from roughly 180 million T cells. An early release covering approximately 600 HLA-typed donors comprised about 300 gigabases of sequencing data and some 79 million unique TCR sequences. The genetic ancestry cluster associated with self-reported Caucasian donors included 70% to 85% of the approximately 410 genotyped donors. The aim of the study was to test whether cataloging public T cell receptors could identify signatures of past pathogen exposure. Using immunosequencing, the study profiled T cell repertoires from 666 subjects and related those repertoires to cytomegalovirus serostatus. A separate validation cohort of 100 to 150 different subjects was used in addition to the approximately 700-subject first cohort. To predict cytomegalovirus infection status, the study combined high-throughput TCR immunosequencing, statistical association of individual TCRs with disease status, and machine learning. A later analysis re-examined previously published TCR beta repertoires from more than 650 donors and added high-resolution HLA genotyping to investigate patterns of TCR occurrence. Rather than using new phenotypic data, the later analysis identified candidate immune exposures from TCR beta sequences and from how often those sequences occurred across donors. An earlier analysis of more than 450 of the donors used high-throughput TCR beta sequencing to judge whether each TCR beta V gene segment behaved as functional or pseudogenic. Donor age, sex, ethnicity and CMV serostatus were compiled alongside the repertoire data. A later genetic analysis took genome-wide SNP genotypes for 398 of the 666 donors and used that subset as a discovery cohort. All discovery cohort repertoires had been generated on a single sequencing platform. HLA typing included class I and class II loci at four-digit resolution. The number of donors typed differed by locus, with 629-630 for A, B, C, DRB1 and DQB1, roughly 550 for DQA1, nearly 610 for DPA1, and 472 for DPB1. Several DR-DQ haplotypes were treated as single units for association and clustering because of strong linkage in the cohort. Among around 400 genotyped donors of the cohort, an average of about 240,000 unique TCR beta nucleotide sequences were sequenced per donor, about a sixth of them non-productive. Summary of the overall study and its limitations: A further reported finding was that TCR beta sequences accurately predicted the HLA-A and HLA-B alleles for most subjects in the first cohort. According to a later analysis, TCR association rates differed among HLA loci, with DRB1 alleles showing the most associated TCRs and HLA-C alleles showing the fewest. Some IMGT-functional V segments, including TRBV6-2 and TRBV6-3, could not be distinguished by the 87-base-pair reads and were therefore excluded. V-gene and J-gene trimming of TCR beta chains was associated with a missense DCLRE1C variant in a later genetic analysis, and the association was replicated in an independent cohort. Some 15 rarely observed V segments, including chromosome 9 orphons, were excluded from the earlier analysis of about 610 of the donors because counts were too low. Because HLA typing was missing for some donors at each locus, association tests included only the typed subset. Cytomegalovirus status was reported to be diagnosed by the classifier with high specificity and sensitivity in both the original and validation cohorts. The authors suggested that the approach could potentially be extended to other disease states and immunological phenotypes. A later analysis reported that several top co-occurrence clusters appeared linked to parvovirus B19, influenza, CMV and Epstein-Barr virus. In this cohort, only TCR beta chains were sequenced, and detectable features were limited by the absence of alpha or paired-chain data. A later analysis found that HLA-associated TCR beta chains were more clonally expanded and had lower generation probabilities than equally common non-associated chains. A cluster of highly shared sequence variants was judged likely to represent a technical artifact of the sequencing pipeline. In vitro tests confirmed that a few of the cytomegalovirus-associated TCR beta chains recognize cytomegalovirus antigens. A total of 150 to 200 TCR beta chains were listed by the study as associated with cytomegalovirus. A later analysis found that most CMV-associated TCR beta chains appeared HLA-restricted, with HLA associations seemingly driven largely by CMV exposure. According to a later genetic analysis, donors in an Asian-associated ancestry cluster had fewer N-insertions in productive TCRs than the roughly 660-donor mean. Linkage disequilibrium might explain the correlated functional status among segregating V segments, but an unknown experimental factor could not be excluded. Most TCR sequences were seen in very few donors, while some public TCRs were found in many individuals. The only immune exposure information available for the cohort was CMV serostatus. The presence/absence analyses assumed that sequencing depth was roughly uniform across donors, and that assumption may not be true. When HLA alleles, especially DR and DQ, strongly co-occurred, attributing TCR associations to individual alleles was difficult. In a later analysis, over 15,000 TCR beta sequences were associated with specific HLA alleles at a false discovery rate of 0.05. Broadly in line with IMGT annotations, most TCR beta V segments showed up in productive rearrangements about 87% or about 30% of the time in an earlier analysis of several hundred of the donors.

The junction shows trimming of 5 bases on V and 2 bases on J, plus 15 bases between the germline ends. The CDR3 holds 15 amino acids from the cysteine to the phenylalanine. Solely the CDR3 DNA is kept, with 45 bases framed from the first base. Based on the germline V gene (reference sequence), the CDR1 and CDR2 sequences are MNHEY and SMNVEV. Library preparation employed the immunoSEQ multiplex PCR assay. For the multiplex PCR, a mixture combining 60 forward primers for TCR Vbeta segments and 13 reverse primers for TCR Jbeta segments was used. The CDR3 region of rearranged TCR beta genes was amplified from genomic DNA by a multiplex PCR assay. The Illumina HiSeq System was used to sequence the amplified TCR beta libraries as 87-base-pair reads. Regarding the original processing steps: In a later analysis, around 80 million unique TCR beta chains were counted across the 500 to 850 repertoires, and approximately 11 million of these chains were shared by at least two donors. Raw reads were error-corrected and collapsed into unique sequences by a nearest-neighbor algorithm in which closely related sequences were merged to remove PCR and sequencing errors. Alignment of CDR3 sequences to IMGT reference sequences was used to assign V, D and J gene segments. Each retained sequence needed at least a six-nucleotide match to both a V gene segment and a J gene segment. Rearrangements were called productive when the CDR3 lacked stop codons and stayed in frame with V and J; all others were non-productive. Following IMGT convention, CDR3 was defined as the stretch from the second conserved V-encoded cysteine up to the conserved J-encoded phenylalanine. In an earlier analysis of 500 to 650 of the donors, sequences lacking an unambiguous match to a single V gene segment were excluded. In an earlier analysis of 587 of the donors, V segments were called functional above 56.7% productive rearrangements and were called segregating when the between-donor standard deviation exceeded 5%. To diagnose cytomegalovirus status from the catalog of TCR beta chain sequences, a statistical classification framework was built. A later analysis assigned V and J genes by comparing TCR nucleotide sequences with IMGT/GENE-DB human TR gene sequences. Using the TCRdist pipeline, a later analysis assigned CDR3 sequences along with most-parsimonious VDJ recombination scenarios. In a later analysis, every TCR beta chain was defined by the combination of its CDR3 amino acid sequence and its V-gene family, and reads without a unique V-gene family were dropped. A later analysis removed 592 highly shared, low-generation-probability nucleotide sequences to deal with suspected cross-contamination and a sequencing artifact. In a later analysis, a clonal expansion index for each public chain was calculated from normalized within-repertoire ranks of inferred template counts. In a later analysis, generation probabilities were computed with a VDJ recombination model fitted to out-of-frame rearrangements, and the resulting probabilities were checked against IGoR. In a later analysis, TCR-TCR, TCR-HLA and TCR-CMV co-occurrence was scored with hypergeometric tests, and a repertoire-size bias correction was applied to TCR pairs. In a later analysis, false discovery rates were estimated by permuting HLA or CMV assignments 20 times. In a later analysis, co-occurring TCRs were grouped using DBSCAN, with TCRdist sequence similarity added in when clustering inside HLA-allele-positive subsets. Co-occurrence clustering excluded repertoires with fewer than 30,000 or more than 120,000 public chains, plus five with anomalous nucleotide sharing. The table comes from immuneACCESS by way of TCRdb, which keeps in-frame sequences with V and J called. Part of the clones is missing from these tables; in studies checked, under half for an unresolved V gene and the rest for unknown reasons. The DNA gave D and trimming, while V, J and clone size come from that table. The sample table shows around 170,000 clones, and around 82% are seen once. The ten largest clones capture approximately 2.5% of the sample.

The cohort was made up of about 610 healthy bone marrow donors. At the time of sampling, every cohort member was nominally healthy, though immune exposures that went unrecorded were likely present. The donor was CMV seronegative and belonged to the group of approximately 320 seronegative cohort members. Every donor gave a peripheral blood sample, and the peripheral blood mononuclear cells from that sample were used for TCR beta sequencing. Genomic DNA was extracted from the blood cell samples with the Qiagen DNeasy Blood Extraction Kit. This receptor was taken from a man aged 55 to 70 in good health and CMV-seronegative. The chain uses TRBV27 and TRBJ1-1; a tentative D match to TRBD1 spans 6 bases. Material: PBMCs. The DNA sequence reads TGTGCCAGCAGTCGATACACAGGGTCTAACACTGAAGCTTTCTTT. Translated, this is CASSRYTGSNTEAFF.